This T cell receptor beta chain was identified in a study of HIV-infected patients and healthy controls. The V end was cut by 7 bases, the J end by 5 bases, with 12 bases between. The CDR3 covers 12 residues. TCRdb used MiXCR to reprocess the 5' RACE reads, holding one entry per CDR3 protein. The table lists 18,000 or so distinct CDR3 sequences, approximately 19% of them singletons. The sequencing sample was made of CD8+ T cells from blood. This chain uses TRBV23-1 with TRBJ2-7; D perhaps matches TRBD2 (6 bases). TRBV23-1 is an open reading frame, and its role is uncertain. The clonotype comes from a human donor in good health. CDR3 region: CASTRGLDEQYF. CDR3 nucleotides: TGCGCCAGCACTCGGGGGTTGGACGAGCAGTACTTC.